Below are 26 T cell receptor beta chains sequenced from a single sample in a study of blood T cells in healthy people across ages. A sample-barcoded 5' primer and a J-beta primer mix were used in a second PCR of roughly 6 to 12 cycles. TCRdb redid the calling of the 5' RACE reads with MiXCR, one entry per CDR3 protein. The sample includes about 640,000 distinct CDR3 sequences, about 54% of them seen just once. Sequences were obtained from blood. Receptors originate from a man aged 55 to 70 in good health.

This chain connects TRBV20-1 to TRBJ2-1; TRBD2 aligns across 7 bases. The trim removed 0 bases at V and 4 bases at J, leaving 9 bases unmatched. CDR3 length: 16 residues. Per germline, CDR1 DFQATT and CDR2 SNEGSKA (reference sequence). CDR3 nucleotides: TGCAGTGCTAGAGATGATGGGACTACCCAATACAATGAGCAGTTCTTC. Encoded protein: CSARDDGTTQYNEQFF.

This clonotype was found once. The genes are TRBV20-1 and TRBJ2-2; 7 nucleotides match TRBD1. Germline trimming cut 0 bases from V and 0 bases from J; bases unmatched to any gene: 4. The germline V gene has CDR1 DFQATT and CDR2 SNEGSKA (reference sequence). The CDR3 has 16 amino acids. In DNA form, the CDR3 reads TGCAGTGCTAGAGACGACAGGGCGGCGAACACCGGGGAGCTGTTTTTT. The encoded protein is CSARDDRAANTGELFF.

The V gene is TRBV20-1, the J gene TRBJ1-2; 9 nucleotides agree with TRBD1. V shed 5 bases, J shed 4 bases, and the junction held 5 bases outside the gene matches. Germline V lookup: CDR1 DFQATT, CDR2 SNEGSKA (reference sequence). The CDR3 extends over 13 amino acids. The CDR3 loop reads CSARQGGFYGYTF. CDR3 in DNA: TGCAGTGCTCGACAGGGGGGTTTCTATGGCTACACCTTC.

The rearrangement uses TRBV18 and TRBJ1-1; TRBD1 is a possible D gene (6 bases). Germline V gene sequence: CDR1 KGHSH, CDR2 LQKENI. The CDR3 covers 15 residues. Deletions cut 6 bases from V and 0 bases from J, with 14 bases between. CDR3 bases: TGTGCCAGCTCCCACAGCGGGGGCCTGAACACTGAAGCTTTCTTT. It encodes CASSHSGGLNTEAFF.

The gene calls are TRBV7-9 and TRBJ2-7; 9 bases match TRBD2. With the DNA end fitting TRBJ2-5 better, the J assignment may be wrong. This CDR3 spans 14 amino acids. Germline CDR1 SEHNR, CDR2 FQNEAQ (reference sequence). The DNA of the CDR3 is TGTGTGTGGACAGAGACTAGCGGCCTAGAGACCCAGTACTTC. Translated: CVWTETSGLETQYF.

The rearrangement links TRBV5-5 to TRBJ1-1; TRBD1 agrees at 7 bases. The CDR3 length is 16 residues. V gave up 4 bases and J gave up 4 bases; unmatched junction bases: 13. The germline V gene encodes CDR1 SGHKS and CDR2 YYEKEE (reference sequence). Here the CDR3 DNA reads TGTGCCAGCAGCCCGGGACAGAGGGGAGGAACCACTGAAGCTTTCTTT. It specifies CASSPGQRGGTTEAFF. Variable domain in full (rest from reference TRBV5-5 and TRBJ1-1): DAGVTQSPTHLIKTRGQQVTLRCSPISGHKSVSWYQQVLGQGPQFIFQYYEKEERGRGNFPDRFSARQFPNYSSELNVNALLLGDSALYLCASSPGQRGGTTEAFFGQGTRLTVV.

J is TRBJ1-6 and V is TRBV5-1, with TRBD1 as a possible D gene (5 bases). Germline assignment: CDR1 SGHRS and CDR2 YFSETQ. The CDR3 covers 17 residues. V gave up 0 bases and J gave up 5 bases, with 15 bases separating them. The CDR3 loop is CASSLAGTSLDNSPLHF. The CDR3 coding sequence is TGCGCCAGCAGCTTGGCCGGGACCTCGCTCGATAATTCACCCCTCCACTTT. Supplemented by reference TRBV5-1 and TRBJ1-6, the full variable domain reads KAGVTQTPRYLIKTRGQQVTLSCSPISGHRSVSWYQQTPGQGLQFLFEYFSETQRNKGNFPGRFSGRQFSNSRSEMNVSTLELGDSALYLCASSLAGTSLDNSPLHFGNGTRLTVT.

V is TRBV20-1 and J is TRBJ2-1, with 12 bases that match TRBD2. V shed 2 bases, J shed 8 bases, and the junction held 10 bases outside the gene matches. The CDR3 has 16 residues. The germline V gene encodes CDR1 DFQATT and CDR2 SNEGSKA (reference sequence). CDR3 residues: CSARSGLAGIIDEQFF. CDR3 DNA: TGCAGTGCTAGATCAGGACTAGCGGGGATCATCGATGAGCAGTTCTTC.

The V gene is TRBV10-3, the J gene TRBJ2-3; D possibly matches TRBD1 or TRBD2 (5 bases each). Germline CDR1 and CDR2: ENHRY and SYGVKD. Trimming left V 2 bases short and J 4 bases short, with 10 bases between. CDR3 size: 14 residues. CDR3 DNA sequence: TGTGCCATCAGTGAGACCGAGGGGTCAGATACGCAGTATTTT. Its translation is CAISETEGSDTQYF.

The table lists this clonotype with a count of one. The J gene is TRBJ1-3, the V gene TRBV20-1; 7 nucleotides agree with TRBD1. The CDR3 spans 16 residues. Germline loops: CDR1 DFQATT, CDR2 SNEGSKA (reference sequence). Trimming removed 3 bases from V and 2 bases from J; junction bases left unmatched: 10. The CDR3 protein is CSARSGGATAGNTIYF. The DNA for the CDR3 is TGCAGTGCTAGGTCAGGGGGGGCGACGGCTGGAAACACCATATATTTT.

The gene calls are TRBV7-2 and TRBJ2-6; D uncertain. This CDR3 has 15 residues. The germline V gene encodes CDR1 SGHTA and CDR2 FQGNSA. The ends were cut back, 3 bases at V and 3 bases at J, with 9 bases in the middle. CDR3 bases: TGTGCCAGCAGCTTGGGTGCCATTGGGGCCAACGTCCTGACTTTC. Amino acid sequence: CASSLGAIGANVLTF.

The rearrangement links TRBV18 to TRBJ2-1; D remains ambiguous. Per the germline V gene, CDR1 is KGHSH and CDR2 is LQKENI. V was pared by 3 bases and J by 6 bases, with 12 bases between. The CDR3 is made up of 14 amino acids. In nucleotides, the CDR3 is TGTGCCAGCTCACCCGGGCTAGTTGGCAATGAGCAGTTCTTC. Translation gives CASSPGLVGNEQFF. The full variable domain, in which reference TRBV18 and TRBJ2-1 provide the parts outside the CDR3, is NAGVMQNPRHLVRRRGQEARLRCSPMKGHSHVYWYRQLPEEGLKFMVYLQKENIIDESGMPKERFSAEFPKEGPSILRIQQVVRGDSAAYFCASSPGLVGNEQFFGPGTRLTVL.

The V call is TRBV2, the J call TRBJ2-5, with D unclear. V dropped 8 bases and J dropped 5 bases, with 18 bases sitting between them. Germline V gives CDR1 SNHLY, CDR2 FYNNEI. This CDR3 comprises 14 residues. The CDR3 loop reads CASCLTYTAETQYF. The CDR3 DNA is TGTGCCAGCTGTTTAACCTACACGGCGGAGACCCAGTACTTC.

The genes are TRBV28 and TRBJ2-7, with 8 bases identical to TRBD1. V was clipped by 6 bases and J by 3 bases; unmatched bases: 7. This CDR3 is built from 14 residues. Per germline, CDR1 MDHEN and CDR2 SYDVKM. CDR3 nucleotide sequence: TGTGCCAGCAGCAGGACAGGGAGGAGCTACGAGCAGTACTTC. Protein product: CASSRTGRSYEQYF.

J is TRBJ2-1 and V is TRBV29-1; TRBD2 aligns across 15 bases. Germline values: CDR1 SQVTM, CDR2 ANQGSEA. The CDR3 consists of 14 residues. V was pared by 7 bases and J by 6 bases, with 4 bases of the junction left unmatched. The CDR3: CSAGLAGGVNEQFF. Here the CDR3 DNA reads TGCAGCGCTGGACTAGCGGGGGGGGTCAATGAGCAGTTCTTC.

Points on this clonotype: A single base separates this from a much larger clone, so it may be a read error. The chain is built from TRBV13 and TRBJ2-5; TRBD1 aligns across 7 bases. Germline values: CDR1 PRHDT, CDR2 FYEKMQ (reference sequence). CDR3 length: 14 amino acids. The CDR3 coding sequence is TGTACCAGCAGCTCCACCCGACAGGGAGAGACCCAGTACTTC. This gives the protein CTSSSTRQGETQYF. The full variable domain, with the rest looked up from reference TRBV13 and TRBJ2-5, is AAGVIQSPRHLIKEKRETATLKCYPIPRHDTVYWYQQGPGQDPQFLISFYEKMQSDKGSIPDRFSAQQFSDYHSELNMSSLELGDSALYFCTSSSTRQGETQYFGPGTRLLVL.

The rearrangement uses TRBV5-1 and TRBJ2-3; 9 bases match TRBD2. The CDR3 spans 16 residues. Germline lookup yields CDR1 SGHRS and CDR2 YFSETQ. Trimming removed 2 bases from V and 2 bases from J; junction bases left unmatched: 6. The CDR3 DNA reads TGCGCCAGCAGCTTCACGGCGGGGGGGAACACAGATACGCAGTATTTT. It yields the protein CASSFTAGGNTDTQYF.

This clonotype has just a few counts. This chain joins TRBV20-1 and TRBJ2-3, with unresolved D. This CDR3 is 14 amino acids long. The germline V and J ends were trimmed by 6 bases and 5 bases, with 18 bases remaining between them. Germline V gene data show CDR1 as DFQATT and CDR2 as SNEGSKA (reference sequence). CDR3 DNA: TGCAGTGCCTCGACCCGACTGCCCAGAGATACGCAGTATTTT. Translation gives CSASTRLPRDTQYF.

The V call is TRBV18, the J call TRBJ1-6; D uncertain. The CDR3 runs to 13 residues. CDR1 and CDR2 (germline): KGHSH, LQKENI. The V and J ends lost 1 base and 7 bases respectively, with 5 bases between them. CDR3 loop: CASSPRENSPLHF. The CDR3 DNA reads TGTGCCAGCTCACCACGAGAAAATTCACCCCTCCACTTT.

The chain couples TRBV29-1 to TRBJ2-2; no definite D call. The V end lost 7 bases, the J end lost 5 bases, and 14 bases lay between the germline ends. Germline CDR1 is SQVTM and CDR2 is ANQGSEA. The CDR3 runs 13 residues. CDR3 coding DNA: TGCAGCGCAAGGCTAACCCGGACCGGGGAGCTGTTTTTT. It codes for CSARLTRTGELFF.

V is TRBV29-1 and J is TRBJ2-6, with a weak D call TRBD1 (5 bases). The germline CDR1 and CDR2 sequences are SQVTM and ANQGSEA. CDR3 length: 15 amino acids. V was pared by 6 bases and J by 0 bases, with 12 bases between. This CDR3 reads CSVGPRYSGANVLTF. Written as DNA, the CDR3 is TGCAGCGTGGGGCCCAGATACTCTGGGGCCAACGTCCTGACTTTC.

This clonotype turned up a few times. V and J are TRBV20-1 and TRBJ2-7; 7 bases agree with TRBD1. The CDR3 length is 15 residues. Germline V gene data show CDR1 as DFQATT and CDR2 as SNEGSKA (reference sequence). The trim removed 6 bases at V and 0 bases at J, leaving 11 bases unmatched. The CDR3 nucleotides are TGCAGTGCAGAAAGTGGGACAGTTAACTCCTACGAGCAGTACTTC. This translates into CSAESGTVNSYEQYF.

V is TRBV29-1 and J is TRBJ2-3; D uncertain. The CDR3 is made up of 13 amino acids. Germline V gene lookup returns CDR1 SQVTM and CDR2 ANQGSEA. V lost 5 bases and J 4 bases, leaving 13 bases between the germline ends. The CDR3: CSVLRSGPDTQYF. For the CDR3, the DNA is TGCAGCGTTTTGCGCTCCGGGCCAGATACGCAGTATTTT.

The table lists this clonotype with a few counts. The chain carries TRBV7-2 and TRBJ1-2, with D perhaps TRBD1 (5 bases). Trimming shortened V by 4 bases and J by 2 bases, and 11 bases separated the two germline ends. From germline, CDR1 is SGHTA and CDR2 FQGNSA. The CDR3 is 14 amino acids. CDR3 in DNA: TGTGCCAGCAGCTCCCCGGGACGGAACTATGGCTACACCTTC. Its protein product is CASSSPGRNYGYTF.

J is TRBJ2-1 and V is TRBV4-1; 9 bases line up with TRBD2. The junction had 8 bases not matched to a gene; V was cut back by 7 bases and J by 4 bases. Germline V gene data show CDR1 as MGHRA and CDR2 as YSYEKL. The CDR3 contains 15 residues. The CDR3 spells CASMDGGGGYNEQFF. CDR3 bases: TGCGCCAGCATGGATGGCGGGGGGGGGTACAATGAGCAGTTCTTC.

This clonotype was detected only once. This rearrangement joins TRBV5-1 to TRBJ2-4; D ambiguous. Germline CDR1 is SGHRS and CDR2 is YFSETQ. Trimming left V 0 bases short and J 7 bases short, with 11 bases between. This CDR3 is 14 amino acids long. CDR3 protein: CASSLGWDKNIQYF. CDR3 coding DNA: TGCGCCAGCAGCTTGGGATGGGATAAGAACATTCAGTACTTC.